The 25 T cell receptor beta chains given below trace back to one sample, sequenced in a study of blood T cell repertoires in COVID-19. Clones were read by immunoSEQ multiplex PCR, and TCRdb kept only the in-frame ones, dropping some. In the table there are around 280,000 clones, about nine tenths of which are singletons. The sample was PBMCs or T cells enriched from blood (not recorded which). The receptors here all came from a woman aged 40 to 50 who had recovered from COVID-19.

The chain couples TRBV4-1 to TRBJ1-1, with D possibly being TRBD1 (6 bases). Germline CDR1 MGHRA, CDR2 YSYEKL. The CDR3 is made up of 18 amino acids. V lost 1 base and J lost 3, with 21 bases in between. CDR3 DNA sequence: TGCGCCAGCAGCCAAGCGGGGCCTGGGACACTGACTTACACTGAAGCTTTCTTT. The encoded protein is CASSQAGPGTLTYTEAFF.

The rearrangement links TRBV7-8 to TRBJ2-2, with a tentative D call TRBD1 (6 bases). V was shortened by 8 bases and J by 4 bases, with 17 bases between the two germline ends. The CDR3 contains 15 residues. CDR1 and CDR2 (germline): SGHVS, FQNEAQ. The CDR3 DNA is TGTGCCAGCGGAGGTCCAGGGGCCATCACCGGGGAGCTGTTTTTT. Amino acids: CASGGPGAITGELFF.

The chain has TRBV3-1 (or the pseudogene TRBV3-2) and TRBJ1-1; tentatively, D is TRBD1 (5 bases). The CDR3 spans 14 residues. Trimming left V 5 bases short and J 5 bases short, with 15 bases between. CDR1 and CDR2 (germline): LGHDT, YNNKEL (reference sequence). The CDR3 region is CASSVRGGSTEAFF. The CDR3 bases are TGTGCCAGCAGCGTTCGTGGGGGGTCGACTGAAGCTTTCTTT.

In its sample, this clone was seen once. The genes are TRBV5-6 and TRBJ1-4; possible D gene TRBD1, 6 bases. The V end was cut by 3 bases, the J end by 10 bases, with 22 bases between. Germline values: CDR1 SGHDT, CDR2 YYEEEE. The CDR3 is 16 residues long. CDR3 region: CASSSRTAGGYGKLFF. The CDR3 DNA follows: TGTGCCAGCAGCTCCCGGACGGCTGGGGGCTATGGAAAACTGTTTTTT.

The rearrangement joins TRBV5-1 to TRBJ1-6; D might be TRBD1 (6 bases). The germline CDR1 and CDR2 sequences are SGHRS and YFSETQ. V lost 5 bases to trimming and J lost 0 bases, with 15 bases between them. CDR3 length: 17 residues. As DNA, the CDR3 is TGCGCCAGCAGTTGGGGGCCCGTGAGCTCCTATAATTCACCCCTCCACTTT. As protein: CASSWGPVSSYNSPLHF.

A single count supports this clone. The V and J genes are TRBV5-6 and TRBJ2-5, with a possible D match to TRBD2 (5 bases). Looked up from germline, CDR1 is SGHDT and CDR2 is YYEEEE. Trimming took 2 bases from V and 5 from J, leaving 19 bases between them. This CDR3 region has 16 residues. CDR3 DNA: TGTGCCAGCAGCTTTGGGCCCGCGAGGGCGGGTGAGACCCAGTACTTC. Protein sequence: CASSFGPARAGETQYF.

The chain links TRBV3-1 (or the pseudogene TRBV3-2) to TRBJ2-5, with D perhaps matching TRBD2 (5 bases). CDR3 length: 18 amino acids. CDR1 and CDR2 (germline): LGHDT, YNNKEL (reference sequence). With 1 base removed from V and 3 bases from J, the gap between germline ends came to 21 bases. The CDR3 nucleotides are TGTGCCAGCAGCCAAGTCATTCGGGGATCGCCGGCCGAAGAGACCCAGTACTTC. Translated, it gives CASSQVIRGSPAEETQYF.

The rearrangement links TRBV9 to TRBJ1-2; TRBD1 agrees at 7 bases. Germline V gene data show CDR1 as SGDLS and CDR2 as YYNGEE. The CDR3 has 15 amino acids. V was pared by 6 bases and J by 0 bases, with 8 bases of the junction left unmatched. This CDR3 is CASNKPGTANYGYTF. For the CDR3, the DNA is TGTGCCAGCAACAAACCAGGGACAGCTAACTATGGCTACACCTTC.

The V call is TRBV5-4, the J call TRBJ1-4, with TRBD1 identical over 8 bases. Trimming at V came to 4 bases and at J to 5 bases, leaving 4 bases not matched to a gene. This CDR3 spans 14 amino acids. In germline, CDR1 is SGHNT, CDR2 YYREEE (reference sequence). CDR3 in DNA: TGTGCCAGCAGCCAGGGGGCCTCGAATGAAAAACTGTTTTTT. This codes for CASSQGASNEKLFF.

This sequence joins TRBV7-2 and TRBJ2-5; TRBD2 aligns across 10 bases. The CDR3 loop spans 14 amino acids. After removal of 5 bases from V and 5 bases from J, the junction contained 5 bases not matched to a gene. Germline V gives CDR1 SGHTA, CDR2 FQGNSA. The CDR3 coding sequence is TGTGCCAGCAGCCCGGGACTAGCGACTGAGACCCAGTACTTC. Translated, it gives CASSPGLATETQYF.

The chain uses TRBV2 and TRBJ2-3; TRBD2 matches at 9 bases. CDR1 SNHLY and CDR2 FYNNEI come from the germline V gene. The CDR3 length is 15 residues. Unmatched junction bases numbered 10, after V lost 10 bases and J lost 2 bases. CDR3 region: CAIPSEREDTDTQYF. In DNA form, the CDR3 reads TGTGCCATCCCCTCGGAGCGGGAGGACACAGATACGCAGTATTTT. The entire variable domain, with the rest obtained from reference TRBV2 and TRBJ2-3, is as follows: EPEVTQTPSHQVTQMGQEVILRCVPISNHLYFYWYRQILGQKVEFLVSFYNNEISEKSEIFDDQFSVERPDGSNFTLKIRSTKLEDSAMYFCAIPSEREDTDTQYFGPGTRLTVL.

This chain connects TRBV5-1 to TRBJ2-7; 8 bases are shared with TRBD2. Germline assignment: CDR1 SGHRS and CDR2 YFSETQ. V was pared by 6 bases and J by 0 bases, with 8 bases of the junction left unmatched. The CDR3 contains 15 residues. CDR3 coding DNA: TGCGCCAGCACCCCGGGGGGGGGTCACTCCTACGAGCAGTACTTC. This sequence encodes CASTPGGGHSYEQYF.

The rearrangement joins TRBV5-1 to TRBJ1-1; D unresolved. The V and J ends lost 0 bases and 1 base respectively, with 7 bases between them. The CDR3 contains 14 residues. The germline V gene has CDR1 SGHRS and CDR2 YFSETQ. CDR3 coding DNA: TGCGCCAGCAGCTTGGCCAATAGGAACACTGAAGCTTTCTTT. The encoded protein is CASSLANRNTEAFF.

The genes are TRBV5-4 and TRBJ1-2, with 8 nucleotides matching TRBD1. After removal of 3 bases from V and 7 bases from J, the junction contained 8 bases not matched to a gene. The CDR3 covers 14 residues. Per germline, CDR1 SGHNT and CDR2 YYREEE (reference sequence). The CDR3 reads CASSWTPGGRGYTF. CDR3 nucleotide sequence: TGTGCCAGCAGCTGGACCCCAGGGGGCCGTGGCTACACCTTC. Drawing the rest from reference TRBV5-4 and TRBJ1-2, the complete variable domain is ETGVTQSPTHLIKTRGQQVTLRCSSQSGHNTVSWYQQALGQGPQFIFQYYREEENGRGNFPPRFSGLQFPNYSSELNVNALELDDSALYLCASSWTPGGRGYTFGSGTRLTVV.

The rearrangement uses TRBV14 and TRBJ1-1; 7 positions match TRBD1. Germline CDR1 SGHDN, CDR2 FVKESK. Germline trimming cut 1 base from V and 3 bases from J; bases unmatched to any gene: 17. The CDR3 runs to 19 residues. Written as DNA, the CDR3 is TGTGCCAGCAGCCAAGGTCCGGACAGGTGGAAATTTGGGGACACTGAAGCTTTCTTT. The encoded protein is CASSQGPDRWKFGDTEAFF.

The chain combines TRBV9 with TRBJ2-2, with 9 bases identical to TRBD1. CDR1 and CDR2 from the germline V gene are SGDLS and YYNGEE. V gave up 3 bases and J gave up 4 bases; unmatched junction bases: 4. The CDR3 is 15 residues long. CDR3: CASSGTGVGTGELFF. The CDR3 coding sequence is TGTGCCAGCAGCGGGACAGGGGTCGGCACCGGGGAGCTGTTTTTT. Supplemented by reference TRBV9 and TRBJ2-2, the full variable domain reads DSGVTQTPKHLITATGQRVTLRCSPRSGDLSVYWYQQSLDQGLQFLIQYYNGEERAKGNILERFSAQQFPDLHSELNLSSLELGDSALYFCASSGTGVGTGELFFGEGSRLTVL.

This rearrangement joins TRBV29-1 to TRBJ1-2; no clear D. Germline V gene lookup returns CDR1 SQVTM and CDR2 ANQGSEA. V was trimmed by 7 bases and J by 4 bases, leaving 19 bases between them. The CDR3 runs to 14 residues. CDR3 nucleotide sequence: TGCAGCGCCGTAGAATCAAGGACTGGCTATGGCTACACCTTC. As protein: CSAVESRTGYGYTF.

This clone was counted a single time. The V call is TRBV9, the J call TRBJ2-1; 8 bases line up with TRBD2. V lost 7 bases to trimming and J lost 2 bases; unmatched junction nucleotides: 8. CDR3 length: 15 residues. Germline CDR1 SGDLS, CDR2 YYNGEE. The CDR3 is CASGQAGGPYNEQFF. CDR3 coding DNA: TGTGCCAGCGGCCAGGCGGGAGGCCCCTACAATGAGCAGTTCTTC.

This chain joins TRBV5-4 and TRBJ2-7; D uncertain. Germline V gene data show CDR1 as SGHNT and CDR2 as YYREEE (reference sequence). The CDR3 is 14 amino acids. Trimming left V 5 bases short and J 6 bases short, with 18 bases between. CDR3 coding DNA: TGTGCCAGCAGTTCGCCCACAGACGATGCCGAGCAGTACTTC. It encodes CASSSPTDDAEQYF.

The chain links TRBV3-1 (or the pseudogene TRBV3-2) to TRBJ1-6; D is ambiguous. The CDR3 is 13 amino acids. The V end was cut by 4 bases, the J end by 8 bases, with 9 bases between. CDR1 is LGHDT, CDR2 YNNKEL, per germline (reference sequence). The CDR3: CASSLNMDSPLHF. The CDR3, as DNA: TGTGCCAGCAGCCTCAACATGGATTCACCCCTCCACTTT.

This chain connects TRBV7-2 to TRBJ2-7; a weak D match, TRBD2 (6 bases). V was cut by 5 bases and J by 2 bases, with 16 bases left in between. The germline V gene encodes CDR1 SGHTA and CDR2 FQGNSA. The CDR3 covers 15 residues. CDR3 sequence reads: CASSEGLARAYEQYF. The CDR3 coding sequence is TGTGCCAGCAGCGAGGGGCTAGCGCGAGCCTACGAGCAGTACTTC.

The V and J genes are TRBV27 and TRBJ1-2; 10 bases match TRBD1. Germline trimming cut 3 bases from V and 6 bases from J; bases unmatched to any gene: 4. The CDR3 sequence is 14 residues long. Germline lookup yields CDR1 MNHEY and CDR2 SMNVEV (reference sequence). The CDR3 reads CASSLRGQGDGYTF. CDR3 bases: TGTGCCAGCAGTTTGAGAGGACAGGGGGATGGCTACACCTTC.

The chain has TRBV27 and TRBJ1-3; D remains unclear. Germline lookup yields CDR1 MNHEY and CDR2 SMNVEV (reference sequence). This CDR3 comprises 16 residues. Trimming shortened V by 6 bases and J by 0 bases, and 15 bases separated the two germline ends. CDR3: CASSRTAVDSGNTIYF. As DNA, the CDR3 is TGTGCCAGCAGCCGAACCGCCGTAGACTCTGGAAACACCATATATTTT.

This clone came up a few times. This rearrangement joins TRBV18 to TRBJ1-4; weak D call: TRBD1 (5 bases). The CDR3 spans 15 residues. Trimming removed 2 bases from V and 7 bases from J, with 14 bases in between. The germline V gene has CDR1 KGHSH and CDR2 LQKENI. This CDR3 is CASSPLGTGSEKLFF. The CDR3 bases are TGTGCCAGCTCACCATTAGGGACTGGGAGTGAAAAACTGTTTTTT.

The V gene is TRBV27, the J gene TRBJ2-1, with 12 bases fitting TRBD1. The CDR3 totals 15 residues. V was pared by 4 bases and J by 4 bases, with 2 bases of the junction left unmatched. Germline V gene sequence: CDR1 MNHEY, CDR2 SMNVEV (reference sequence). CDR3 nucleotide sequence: TGTGCCAGCAGTTGGGGACAGGGGGCTTACAATGAGCAGTTCTTC. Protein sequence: CASSWGQGAYNEQFF.